The 2 T cell receptor beta chains presented below share a single source sample, sequenced in a study of glioma-infiltrating T cells after dendritic cell vaccination (dated by TCRdb to the mid-2010s). Receptor amplification or capture employed the immunoSEQ multiplex PCR assay. TCRdb took this table from immuneACCESS and kept in-frame rearrangements with V and J called. Such tables lack part of the clones; where checked against another copy, unresolved V genes explain under half of the gap, and the rest is unexplained. The sample table shows under 130,000 clones, and about four fifths are seen once. Of the sample, approximately 12% falls within the top ten clones. The sample consisted of blood, taken before dendritic cell vaccination. These receptors were taken from a human donor with glioblastoma.

The chain links TRBV10-2 to TRBJ1-1; D gene ambiguous. CDR1 WSHSY and CDR2 SAAADI come from the germline V gene. CDR3 size: 15 residues. V was trimmed by 2 bases and J by 0 bases, leaving 10 bases between them. This CDR3 is CASSEQVTLNTEAFF. CDR3 bases: TGCGCCAGCAGTGAGCAAGTGACTTTGAACACTGAAGCTTTCTTT.

The chain is built from TRBV4-1 and TRBJ2-7; tentatively, D is TRBD2 (6 bases). The germline V and J ends were trimmed by 1 base and 4 bases, with 8 bases remaining between them. CDR1 is MGHRA, CDR2 YSYEKL, per germline. CDR3 length: 13 amino acids. The CDR3 loop reads CASSQVGTYEQYF. The CDR3 DNA reads as TGCGCCAGCAGCCAAGTTGGGACTTACGAGCAGTACTTC.